This T cell receptor (beta chain) was sequenced during a study of T cell responses to AZD1222 COVID-19 vaccine. The study, taken as a whole, reports: The study found vaccine-associated CD4 TCRs spanning spike, dominant at 160-218 and 743-854.

CDR1 is MDHEN, CDR2 SYDVKM, per germline. The V gene lost 3 bases and the J gene lost 11 bases, with 14 bases spanning the gap. The CDR3 covers 14 residues. Sequenced by immunoSEQ multiplex PCR; TCRdb stores in-frame clones only, minus some. This sample has about 140,000 clones; 80% to 95% occur once, and the top ten carry 1.1% to 1.5%. Remarks on this clone: No antigen is known for it.

This clonotype was sampled from an adult in good health. The rearrangement links TRBV28 to TRBJ1-6; D unclear. The sample consisted of peripheral blood, taken on day 0 of AZD1222 vaccination. The CDR3 region is CASSFILTRTPLHF. The CDR3 DNA is TGTGCCAGCAGTTTTATACTTACGCGCACACCCCTCCACTTT.